The rows below give T cell receptor beta chains drawn from one sample of a study of blood T cells in healthy people across ages. TCRdb fed the 5' RACE reads into MiXCR, producing one record per CDR3 protein. The sample contains around 870,000 distinct CDR3 sequences, 29% of which appear only once. The sample taken for sequencing was blood. All receptors derive from a woman older than 75 in good health. Each CDR3 is given with its conserved first and last residue. D genes are given only for firm matches. Where a row states a size, it is once, few, many or the class of an expanded clone; other rows omit it.

J gene: TRBJ2-5; V gene: TRBV29-1; D gene: -; clone size: many; CDR3 DNA: TGCAGCGTTGAGCCGACAGCCCAAGAGACCCAGTACTTC; CDR3 protein: CSVEPTAQETQYF
J gene: TRBJ2-3; V gene: TRBV4-3; D gene: -; clone size: many; CDR3 DNA: TGCGCCAGCAGCCAAGGGCTTACCACCCGCACAGATACGCAGTATTTT; CDR3 protein: CASSQGLTTRTDTQYF
J gene: TRBJ1-5; V gene: TRBV10-3; D gene: -; clone size: -; CDR3 DNA: TGTGCCATCAGTGAGATGGGGGGGGCAGGACAGCCCCAGCATTTT; CDR3 protein: CAISEMGGAGQPQHF
J gene: TRBJ2-7; V gene: TRBV7-9; D gene: -; clone size: few; CDR3 DNA: TGTGCCAGCAGAGACAGCAAGAGGGGCCCACTAGTTAACAATGAGCAGTACTTC; CDR3 protein: CASRDSKRGPLVNNEQYF
J gene: TRBJ2-7; V gene: TRBV2; D gene: TRBD2; clone size: many; CDR3 DNA: TGTGCCAGCAGAGCTAGCGGGGGGTACGAGCAGTACTTC; CDR3 protein: CASRASGGYEQYF
J gene: TRBJ2-1; V gene: TRBV29-1; D gene: -; clone size: -; CDR3 DNA: TGCAGCGTTGCCCAGGGGACCTACAATGAGCAGTTCTTC; CDR3 protein: CSVAQGTYNEQFF
J gene: TRBJ1-1; V gene: TRBV6-6; D gene: -; clone size: -; CDR3 DNA: TGTGCCAGCAGCCATGGCCTCGAAGGAACTGAAGCTTTCTTT; CDR3 protein: CASSHGLEGTEAFF
J gene: TRBJ1-2; V gene: TRBV6-2/TRBV6-3; D gene: TRBD1; clone size: -; CDR3 DNA: TGTGCCAGCAGTCCGACAGGGGGCTGGCGGGATGGCTACACCTTC; CDR3 protein: CASSPTGGWRDGYTF
J gene: TRBJ1-2; V gene: TRBV29-1; D gene: TRBD1; clone size: many; CDR3 DNA: TGCAGCGTTGAGGGGGACAGGGTTGACTATGGCTACACCTTC; CDR3 protein: CSVEGDRVDYGYTF
J gene: TRBJ1-5; V gene: TRBV7-8; D gene: -; clone size: -; CDR3 DNA: TGTGCCAGCAGCTTCTTAGGGGCAGGTCAGCCCCAGCATTTT; CDR3 protein: CASSFLGAGQPQHF
J gene: TRBJ2-4; V gene: TRBV5-1; D gene: -; clone size: -; CDR3 DNA: TGCGCCAGCAGCTTCAGGGGGGACCTAGCCAAAAACATTCAGTACTTC; CDR3 protein: CASSFRGDLAKNIQYF
J gene: TRBJ1-1; V gene: TRBV20-1; D gene: -; clone size: -; CDR3 DNA: TGCAGTGCTAGGAGCGTAACTCTGAACACTGAAGCTTTCTTT; CDR3 protein: CSARSVTLNTEAFF
J gene: TRBJ2-3; V gene: TRBV27; D gene: -; clone size: -; CDR3 DNA: TGTGCCAGCAGTTCGTTGGAGTTGAATACGCAGTATTTT; CDR3 protein: CASSSLELNTQYF
J gene: TRBJ1-1; V gene: TRBV12-3/TRBV12-4; D gene: -; clone size: many; CDR3 DNA: TGTGCCAGCAGTTTCCAGGGGTCCGGGGCCATGAACACTGAAGCTTTCTTT; CDR3 protein: CASSFQGSGAMNTEAFF
J gene: TRBJ2-2; V gene: TRBV5-6; D gene: TRBD1; clone size: few; CDR3 DNA: TGTGCCAGCAAGGTCAGGGGGTACACCGGGGAGCTGTTTTTT; CDR3 protein: CASKVRGYTGELFF
J gene: TRBJ1-5; V gene: TRBV6-5; D gene: TRBD1; clone size: -; CDR3 DNA: TGTGCCAGCAGTTTCGGACAGGACGGACAGCCCCAGCATTTT; CDR3 protein: CASSFGQDGQPQHF
J gene: TRBJ1-1; V gene: TRBV6-6; D gene: -; clone size: few; CDR3 DNA: TGTGCCAGCAGTTACTCGGCCCCTGAAGCTTTCTTT; CDR3 protein: CASSYSAPEAFF
J gene: TRBJ1-1; V gene: TRBV7-2; D gene: TRBD1; clone size: many; CDR3 DNA: TGTGCCAGCAGCGTTGGACAGGGGACTGAAGCTTTCTTT; CDR3 protein: CASSVGQGTEAFF
J gene: TRBJ2-3; V gene: TRBV7-2; D gene: TRBD2; clone size: -; CDR3 DNA: TGTGCCAGCAGCTTAGGGGGGACTAGCGGGGGGTTTACTAGCACAGATACGCAGTATTTT; CDR3 protein: CASSLGGTSGGFTSTDTQYF
J gene: TRBJ2-3; V gene: TRBV6-7; D gene: -; clone size: many; CDR3 DNA: TGTGCCACCAAGGTCCCGGGGGGCCAAGTCACAGATACGCAGTATTTT; CDR3 protein: CATKVPGGQVTDTQYF
J gene: TRBJ2-1; V gene: TRBV20-1; D gene: TRBD2; clone size: few; CDR3 DNA: TGCAGTGCTAGAGACCCCCTAGCGGGGGGTAGGAATGAGCAGTTCTTC; CDR3 protein: CSARDPLAGGRNEQFF
J gene: TRBJ2-7; V gene: TRBV5-1; D gene: -; clone size: -; CDR3 DNA: TGCGCCAGCAGCTGGACAGATTCCTCCTACGAGCAGTACTTC; CDR3 protein: CASSWTDSSYEQYF
J gene: TRBJ1-1; V gene: TRBV5-5; D gene: TRBD1; clone size: -; CDR3 DNA: TGTGCCAGCAGCACCGGGACAGGGTCCCCGAGGACTGAAGCTTTCTTT; CDR3 protein: CASSTGTGSPRTEAFF
J gene: TRBJ2-3; V gene: TRBV5-4; D gene: -; clone size: many; CDR3 DNA: TGTGCCAGCAGCCCTTGGCCGCAACAGGCTAGCACAGATACGCAGTATTTT; CDR3 protein: CASSPWPQQASTDTQYF
J gene: TRBJ2-2; V gene: TRBV5-1; D gene: -; clone size: few; CDR3 DNA: TGCGCCAGCAGCACCGGACAGTATTACACCGGGGAGCTGTTTTTT; CDR3 protein: CASSTGQYYTGELFF
J gene: TRBJ1-5; V gene: TRBV20-1; D gene: TRBD1; clone size: -; CDR3 DNA: TGCAGTGCTAGAGATCAAGGGACAGGGGCGATTTTTAGCAATCAGCCCCAGCATTTT; CDR3 protein: CSARDQGTGAIFSNQPQHF
J gene: TRBJ2-1; V gene: TRBV11-3; D gene: -; clone size: -; CDR3 DNA: TGTGCCAGCAGCTCCCCCGTTAGGAGCCCCTACAATGAGCAGTTCTTC; CDR3 protein: CASSSPVRSPYNEQFF
J gene: TRBJ2-7; V gene: TRBV3-1; D gene: TRBD1; clone size: many; CDR3 DNA: TGTGCCAGCAGCCAAGATTCCCCATGCGGACAGGGGGACGGCTACTACGAGCAGTACTTC; CDR3 protein: CASSQDSPCGQGDGYYEQYF
J gene: TRBJ1-1; V gene: TRBV7-2; D gene: -; clone size: few; CDR3 DNA: TGTGCCAGCAGCTTTCAGGCTGCTGGGATCACTGAAGCTTTCTTT; CDR3 protein: CASSFQAAGITEAFF
J gene: TRBJ2-1; V gene: TRBV20-1; D gene: TRBD2; clone size: many; CDR3 DNA: TGCAGTGCTAGAGATGAAGGACTAGCGGGGGATACGGGCTACAATGAGCAGTTCTTC; CDR3 protein: CSARDEGLAGDTGYNEQFF
J gene: TRBJ2-7; V gene: TRBV7-2; D gene: -; clone size: few; CDR3 DNA: TGTGCCAGCAGCTTTCCCGGCCTGGGGTTCGAGCAGTACTTC; CDR3 protein: CASSFPGLGFEQYF
J gene: TRBJ2-5; V gene: TRBV6-2/TRBV6-3; D gene: -; clone size: few; CDR3 DNA: TGTGCCAGCAGTTACTCCCGAGGGGGTGGAGAGACCCAGTACTTC; CDR3 protein: CASSYSRGGGETQYF
J gene: TRBJ2-7; V gene: TRBV2; D gene: -; clone size: many; CDR3 DNA: TGTGCCAGCAAAACGGACTCCTACGAGCAGTACTTC; CDR3 protein: CASKTDSYEQYF
J gene: TRBJ1-3; V gene: TRBV7-9; D gene: TRBD1; clone size: -; CDR3 DNA: TGTGCCAGCATGGACAGGGGAACTGGAAACACCATATATTTT; CDR3 protein: CASMDRGTGNTIYF
J gene: TRBJ1-1; V gene: TRBV7-2; D gene: -; clone size: many; CDR3 DNA: TGTGCCAGCAGCTTAGCCCCGGGTATGAACACTGAAGCTTTCTTT; CDR3 protein: CASSLAPGMNTEAFF
J gene: TRBJ1-5; V gene: TRBV27; D gene: TRBD1; clone size: few; CDR3 DNA: TGTGCCAGCAGTTTTCAGGGGGAAGCCCAGCCCCAGCATTTT; CDR3 protein: CASSFQGEAQPQHF
J gene: TRBJ2-2; V gene: TRBV2; D gene: -; clone size: -; CDR3 DNA: TGTGCCAGCACGGGCCAAGCCAGCACCGGGGAGCTGTTTTTT; CDR3 protein: CASTGQASTGELFF
J gene: TRBJ2-4; V gene: TRBV10-2; D gene: TRBD1; clone size: many; CDR3 DNA: TGCGCCAGCAGTGAGTCGGAGACAGGGGGCGTTAGGGCCAAAAACATTCAGTACTTC; CDR3 protein: CASSESETGGVRAKNIQYF
J gene: TRBJ2-7; V gene: TRBV20-1; D gene: TRBD2; clone size: -; CDR3 DNA: TGCAGTGCTAGAGATCAAAGGCGGGAGGGCCATCACGAGCAGTACTTC; CDR3 protein: CSARDQRREGHHEQYF
J gene: TRBJ2-5; V gene: TRBV7-2; D gene: TRBD2; clone size: many; CDR3 DNA: TGTGCCAGCAGCTTAGCTGCGGGGGGCGCAGAGACCCAGTACTTC; CDR3 protein: CASSLAAGGAETQYF
J gene: TRBJ2-7; V gene: TRBV20-1; D gene: TRBD2; clone size: many; CDR3 DNA: TGCAGTGCTCATCCGGGACTAGCGCTCAATAGCGAGCAGTACTTC; CDR3 protein: CSAHPGLALNSEQYF
J gene: TRBJ1-2; V gene: TRBV15; D gene: -; clone size: many; CDR3 DNA: TGTGCCACCAGCCCGTCCCCCATGGATGGCTACACCTTC; CDR3 protein: CATSPSPMDGYTF
J gene: TRBJ2-5; V gene: TRBV25-1; D gene: -; clone size: many; CDR3 DNA: TGTGCCAGCAGTGAAGGGGCGTGGGTGGGGGAGACCCAGTACTTC; CDR3 protein: CASSEGAWVGETQYF
J gene: TRBJ2-4; V gene: TRBV20-1; D gene: -; clone size: many; CDR3 DNA: TGCAGTGCTAGTGGCTTAGCCAAAAACATTCAGTACTTC; CDR3 protein: CSASGLAKNIQYF
J gene: TRBJ2-1; V gene: TRBV4-3; D gene: -; clone size: few; CDR3 DNA: TGCGCCAGCAGCCAAGATCACAGAGAGCAGTTCTTC; CDR3 protein: CASSQDHREQFF
J gene: TRBJ2-1; V gene: TRBV4-1; D gene: TRBD2; clone size: few; CDR3 DNA: TGCGCCAGCAGCCACACCTTAGCGGGACTTGGGTACAATGAGCAGTTCTTC; CDR3 protein: CASSHTLAGLGYNEQFF
J gene: TRBJ2-7; V gene: TRBV20-1; D gene: -; clone size: many; CDR3 DNA: TGCAGTGCTAGAAGGGGGATGGGATACGAGCAGTACTTC; CDR3 protein: CSARRGMGYEQYF
J gene: TRBJ2-7; V gene: TRBV7-2; D gene: TRBD2; clone size: many; CDR3 DNA: TGTGCCAGCAGCTTAGCCGGGGGGGACGAGCAGTACTTC; CDR3 protein: CASSLAGGDEQYF
J gene: TRBJ1-1; V gene: TRBV7-2; D gene: TRBD1; clone size: few; CDR3 DNA: TGTACCAGCAGATGGGACAGTTCTAACACTGGAGCTTTCTTT; CDR3 protein: CTSRWDSSNTGAFF
J gene: TRBJ1-2; V gene: TRBV6-6; D gene: -; clone size: -; CDR3 DNA: TGTGCCAGCTTCCCTGCGGGGACGTATCTAAACTATGGCTACACCTTC; CDR3 protein: CASFPAGTYLNYGYTF
J gene: TRBJ2-7; V gene: TRBV3-1; D gene: TRBD1; clone size: -; CDR3 DNA: TGTGCCAGCAGCCAACATCGACAGGGGGCCGGCGAGCAGTACTTC; CDR3 protein: CASSQHRQGAGEQYF
J gene: TRBJ1-4; V gene: TRBV5-1; D gene: -; clone size: many; CDR3 DNA: TGCGCCAGCAGCTTACAGGGTCGTCATGAAAAACTGTTTTTT; CDR3 protein: CASSLQGRHEKLFF
J gene: TRBJ2-5; V gene: TRBV20-1; D gene: TRBD2; clone size: many; CDR3 DNA: TGCAGTGCTAGGGACTCTTTTGCGGGGGGAGTAGAGCAGACCCAGTACTTC; CDR3 protein: CSARDSFAGGVEQTQYF